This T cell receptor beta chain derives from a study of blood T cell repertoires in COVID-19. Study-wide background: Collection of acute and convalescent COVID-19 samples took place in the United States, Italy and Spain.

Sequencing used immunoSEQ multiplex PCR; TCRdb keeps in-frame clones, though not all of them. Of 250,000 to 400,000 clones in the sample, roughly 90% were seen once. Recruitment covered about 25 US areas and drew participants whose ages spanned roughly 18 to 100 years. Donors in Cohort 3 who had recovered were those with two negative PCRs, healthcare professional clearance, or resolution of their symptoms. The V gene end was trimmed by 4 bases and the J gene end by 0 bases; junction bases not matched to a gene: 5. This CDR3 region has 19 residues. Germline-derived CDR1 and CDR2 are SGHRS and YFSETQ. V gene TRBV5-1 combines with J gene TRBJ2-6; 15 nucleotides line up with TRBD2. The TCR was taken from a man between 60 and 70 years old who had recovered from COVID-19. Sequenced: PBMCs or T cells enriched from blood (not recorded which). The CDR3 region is CASSPGLAGGPSGANVLTF. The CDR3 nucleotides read TGCGCCAGCAGCCCTGGACTAGCGGGAGGGCCCTCTGGGGCCAACGTCCTGACTTTC.